This TCR beta chain was identified in a study of T cell clonality in common variable immunodeficiency. General study results and limits: CVID subjects showed higher TCRbeta clonality than healthy controls. T cell subpopulation sequencing would be needed to explain CVID clonality. Compared with controls, CVID subjects had fewer shared TCRbeta clones.

V was cut by 5 bases and J by 2 bases, with 15 bases left in between. CDR3 length: 15 residues. Germline lookup yields CDR1 SGHTA and CDR2 FQGNSA. At least ten counts were recorded for this clone. The antigen is undetermined. Coverage ceases 3 residues before the CDR3 finishes, and the germline J gene fills in the end. Both groups were predominantly of Caucasian heritage. Only in-frame clones appear in the TCRdb table, and some are missing; sequencing was by immunoSEQ multiplex PCR. The sample contains about 47,000 clones, none of them singletons. The clonotype originates from a person between 18 and 70 years old in good health. The chain is built from TRBV7-2 and TRBJ2-5; D unclear. Sequencing used peripheral blood mononuclear cells. Partial CDR3 DNA: TGTGCCAGCAGCCCAGAAAACAGCATACAAGAGACC. Protein sequence: CASSPENSIQET. The entire CDR3 protein is CASSPENSIQETQYF.